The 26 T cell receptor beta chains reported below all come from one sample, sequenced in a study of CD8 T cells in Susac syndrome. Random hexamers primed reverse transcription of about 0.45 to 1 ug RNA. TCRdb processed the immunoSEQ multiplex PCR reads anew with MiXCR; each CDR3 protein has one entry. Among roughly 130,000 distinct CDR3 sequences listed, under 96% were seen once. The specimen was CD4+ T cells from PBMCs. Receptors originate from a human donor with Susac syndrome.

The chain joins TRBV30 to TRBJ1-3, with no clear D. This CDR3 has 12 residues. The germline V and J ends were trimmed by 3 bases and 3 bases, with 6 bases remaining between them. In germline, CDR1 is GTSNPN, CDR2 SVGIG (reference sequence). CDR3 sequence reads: CAWRDGGNTIYF. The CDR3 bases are TGTGCCTGGAGGGACGGTGGAAACACCATATATTTT.

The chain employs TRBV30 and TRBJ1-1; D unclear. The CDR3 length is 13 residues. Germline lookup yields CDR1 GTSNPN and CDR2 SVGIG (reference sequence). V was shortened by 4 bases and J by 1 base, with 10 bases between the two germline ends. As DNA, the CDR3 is TGTGCCTGGAACCGTGGGCAGAACACTGAAGCTTTCTTT. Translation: CAWNRGQNTEAFF.

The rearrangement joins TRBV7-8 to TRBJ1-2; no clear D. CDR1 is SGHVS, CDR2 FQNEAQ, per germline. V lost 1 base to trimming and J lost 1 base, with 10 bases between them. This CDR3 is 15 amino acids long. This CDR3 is CASSLGVHDNYGYTF. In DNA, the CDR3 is TGTGCCAGCAGCTTAGGGGTCCACGATAACTATGGCTACACCTTC.

DNA of the CDR3: TGTGCCTCCTTGGACAGGGACCTCGGGGAGCAGTTCTTC. Its translation is CASLDRDLGEQFF. This chain connects TRBV30 to TRBJ2-1, with TRBD1 matching over 8 bases. The CDR3 runs 13 residues. Germline V gives CDR1 GTSNPN, CDR2 SVGIG (reference sequence). Unmatched junction bases numbered 12, after V lost 7 bases and J lost 10 bases.

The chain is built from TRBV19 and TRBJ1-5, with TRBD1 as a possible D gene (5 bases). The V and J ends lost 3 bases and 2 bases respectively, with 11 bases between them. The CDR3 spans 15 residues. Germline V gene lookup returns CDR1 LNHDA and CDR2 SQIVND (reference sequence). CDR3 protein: CASSMGEGGNQPQHF. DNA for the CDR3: TGTGCCAGTAGTATGGGGGAAGGGGGCAATCAGCCCCAGCATTTT.

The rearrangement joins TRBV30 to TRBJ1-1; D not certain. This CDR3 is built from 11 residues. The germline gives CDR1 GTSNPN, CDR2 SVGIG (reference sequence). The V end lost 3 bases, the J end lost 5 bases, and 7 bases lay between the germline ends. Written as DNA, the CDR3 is TGTGCCTGGAGCTCCGGTACTGAAGCTTTCTTT. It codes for CAWSSGTEAFF.

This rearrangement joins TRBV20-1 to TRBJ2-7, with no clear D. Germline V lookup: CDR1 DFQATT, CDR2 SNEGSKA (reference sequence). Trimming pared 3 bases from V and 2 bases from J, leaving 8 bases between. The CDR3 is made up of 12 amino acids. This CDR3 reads CSARPPPYEQYF. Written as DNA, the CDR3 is TGCAGTGCTAGGCCCCCCCCCTACGAGCAGTACTTC.

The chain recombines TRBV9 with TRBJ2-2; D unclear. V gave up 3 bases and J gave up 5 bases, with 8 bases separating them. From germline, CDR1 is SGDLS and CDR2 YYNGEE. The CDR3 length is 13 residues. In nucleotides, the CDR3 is TGTGCCAGCAGCGCTGTTTTAACCGGGGAGCTGTTTTTT. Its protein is CASSAVLTGELFF.

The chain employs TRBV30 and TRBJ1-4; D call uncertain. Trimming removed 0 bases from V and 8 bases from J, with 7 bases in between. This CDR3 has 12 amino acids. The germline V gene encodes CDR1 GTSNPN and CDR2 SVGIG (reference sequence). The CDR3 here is CAWSVLTEKLFF. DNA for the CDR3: TGTGCCTGGAGTGTACTGACCGAAAAACTGTTTTTT.

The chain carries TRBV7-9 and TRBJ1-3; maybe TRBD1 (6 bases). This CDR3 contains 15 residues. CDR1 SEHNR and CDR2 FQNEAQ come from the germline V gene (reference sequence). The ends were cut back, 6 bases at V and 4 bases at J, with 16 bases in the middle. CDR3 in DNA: TGTGCCAGCAGTTTTTCCGGGGGCGACGGAAACACCATATATTTT. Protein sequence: CASSFSGGDGNTIYF. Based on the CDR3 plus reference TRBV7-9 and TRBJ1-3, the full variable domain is DTGVSQNPRHKITKRGQNVTFRCDPISEHNRLYWYRQTLGQGPEFLTYFQNEAQLEKSRLLSDRFSAERPKGSFSTLEIQRTEQGDSAMYLCASSFSGGDGNTIYFGEGSWLTVV.

This CDR3 reads CASSPGTGLWAFF. CDR3 DNA: TGTGCCAGCTCACCGGGGACAGGGCTCTGGGCTTTCTTT. The chain carries TRBV18 and TRBJ1-1; 9 bases are shared with TRBD1. Losses at the gene ends were 3 bases for V and 11 bases for J; bases not matched to a gene: 7. This CDR3 is 13 amino acids long. The germline CDR1 and CDR2 sequences are KGHSH and LQKENI.

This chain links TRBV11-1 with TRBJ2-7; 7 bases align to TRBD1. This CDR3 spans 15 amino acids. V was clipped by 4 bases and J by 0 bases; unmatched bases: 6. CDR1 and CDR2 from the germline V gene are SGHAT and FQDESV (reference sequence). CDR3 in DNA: TGTGCCAGCAGCTCGCCCGACAGGGCCTCCTACGAGCAGTACTTC. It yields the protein CASSSPDRASYEQYF. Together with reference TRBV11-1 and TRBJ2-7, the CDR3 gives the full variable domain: EAEVAQSPRYKITEKSQAVAFWCDPISGHATLYWYRQILGQGPELLVQFQDESVVDDSQLPKDRFSAERLKGVDSTLKIQPAELGDSAMYLCASSSPDRASYEQYFGPGTRLTVT.

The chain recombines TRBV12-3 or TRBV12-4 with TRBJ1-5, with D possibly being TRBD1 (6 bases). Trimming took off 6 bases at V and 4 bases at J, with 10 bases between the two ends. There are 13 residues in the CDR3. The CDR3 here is CASSRTANQPQHF. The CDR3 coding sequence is TGTGCCAGCAGCCGGACAGCAAATCAGCCCCAGCATTTT.

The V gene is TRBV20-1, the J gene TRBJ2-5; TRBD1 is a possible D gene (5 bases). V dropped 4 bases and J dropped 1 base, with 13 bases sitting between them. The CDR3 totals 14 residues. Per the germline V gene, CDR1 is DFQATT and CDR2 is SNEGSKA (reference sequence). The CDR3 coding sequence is TGCAGTGCTACCCGCGGACACAGCCAAGAGACCCAGTACTTC. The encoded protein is CSATRGHSQETQYF.

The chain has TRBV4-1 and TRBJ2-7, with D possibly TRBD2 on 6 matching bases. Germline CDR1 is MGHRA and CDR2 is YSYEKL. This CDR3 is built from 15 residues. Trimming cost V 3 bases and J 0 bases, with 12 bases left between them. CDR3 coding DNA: TGCGCCAGCAGCCAGGTGCGGACTACCTCCTACGAGCAGTACTTC. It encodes CASSQVRTTSYEQYF.

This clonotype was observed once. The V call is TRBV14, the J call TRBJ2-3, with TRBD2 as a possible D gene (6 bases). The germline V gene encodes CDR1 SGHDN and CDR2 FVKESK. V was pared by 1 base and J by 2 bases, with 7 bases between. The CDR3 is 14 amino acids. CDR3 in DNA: TGTGCCAGCAGCCAAGTAGCGGACACAGATACGCAGTATTTT. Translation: CASSQVADTDTQYF.

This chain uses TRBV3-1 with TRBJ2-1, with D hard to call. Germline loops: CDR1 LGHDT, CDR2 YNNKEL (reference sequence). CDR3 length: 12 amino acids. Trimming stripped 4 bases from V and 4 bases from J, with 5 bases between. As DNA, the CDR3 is TGTGCCAGCAGCCCGACTTACAATGAGCAGTTCTTC. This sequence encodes CASSPTYNEQFF.

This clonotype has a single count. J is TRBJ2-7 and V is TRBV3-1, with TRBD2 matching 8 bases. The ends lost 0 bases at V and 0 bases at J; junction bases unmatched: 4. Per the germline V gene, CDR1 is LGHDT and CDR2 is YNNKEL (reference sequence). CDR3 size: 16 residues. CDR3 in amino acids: CASSQDGGGSSYEQYF. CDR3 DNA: TGTGCCAGCAGCCAAGACGGCGGGGGGAGCTCCTACGAGCAGTACTTC.

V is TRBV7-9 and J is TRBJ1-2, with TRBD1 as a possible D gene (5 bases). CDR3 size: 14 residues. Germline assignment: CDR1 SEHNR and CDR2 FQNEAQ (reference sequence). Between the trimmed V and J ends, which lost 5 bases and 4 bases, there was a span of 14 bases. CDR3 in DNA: TGTGCCAGCAGCGCCAGACAGACAAGCTATGGCTACACCTTC. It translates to CASSARQTSYGYTF.

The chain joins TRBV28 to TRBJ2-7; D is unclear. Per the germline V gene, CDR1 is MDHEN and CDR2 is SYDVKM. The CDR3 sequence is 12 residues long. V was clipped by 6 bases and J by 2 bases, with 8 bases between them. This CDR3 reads CASSQGTYEQYF. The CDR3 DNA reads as TGTGCCAGCAGCCAAGGGACCTACGAGCAGTACTTC.

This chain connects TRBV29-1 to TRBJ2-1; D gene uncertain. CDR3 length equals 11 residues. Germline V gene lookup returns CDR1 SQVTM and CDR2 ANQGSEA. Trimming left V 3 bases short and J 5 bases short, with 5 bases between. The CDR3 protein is CSVEAHNEQFF. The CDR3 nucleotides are TGCAGCGTTGAGGCTCACAATGAGCAGTTCTTC.

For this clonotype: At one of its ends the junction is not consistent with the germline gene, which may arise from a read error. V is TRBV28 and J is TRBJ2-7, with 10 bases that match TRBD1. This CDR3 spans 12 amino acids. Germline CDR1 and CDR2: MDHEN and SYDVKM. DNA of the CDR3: TGTGCCAGCAGTCTCTTGACAGGGGGCGGAACCTTC. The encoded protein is CASSLLTGGGTF.

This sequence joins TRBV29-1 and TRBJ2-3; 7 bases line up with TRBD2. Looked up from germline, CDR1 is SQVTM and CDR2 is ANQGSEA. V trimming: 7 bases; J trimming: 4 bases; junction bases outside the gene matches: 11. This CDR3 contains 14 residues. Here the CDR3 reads CSGEMAGVADTQYF. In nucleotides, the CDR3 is TGCAGCGGAGAGATGGCGGGAGTAGCAGATACGCAGTATTTT.

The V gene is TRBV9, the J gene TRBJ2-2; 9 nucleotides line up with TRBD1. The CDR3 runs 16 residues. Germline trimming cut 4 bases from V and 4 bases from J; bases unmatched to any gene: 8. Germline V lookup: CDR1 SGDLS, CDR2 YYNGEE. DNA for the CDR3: TGTGCCAGCAGCCTCCGGACAGGGGTCCTCACCGGGGAGCTGTTTTTT. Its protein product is CASSLRTGVLTGELFF.

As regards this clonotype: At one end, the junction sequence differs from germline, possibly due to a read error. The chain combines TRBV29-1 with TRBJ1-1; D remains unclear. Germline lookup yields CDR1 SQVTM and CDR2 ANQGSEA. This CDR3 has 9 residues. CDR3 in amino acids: CSVEEAGSF. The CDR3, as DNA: TGCAGCGTTGAGGAGGCGGGCAGCTTT.

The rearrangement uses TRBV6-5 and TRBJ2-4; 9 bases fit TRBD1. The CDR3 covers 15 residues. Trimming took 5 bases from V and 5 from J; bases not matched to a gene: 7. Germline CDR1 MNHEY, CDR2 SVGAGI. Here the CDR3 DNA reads TGTGCCAGCAGTCTAAGGGGGACAGGGCAAAACATTCAGTACTTC. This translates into CASSLRGTGQNIQYF.